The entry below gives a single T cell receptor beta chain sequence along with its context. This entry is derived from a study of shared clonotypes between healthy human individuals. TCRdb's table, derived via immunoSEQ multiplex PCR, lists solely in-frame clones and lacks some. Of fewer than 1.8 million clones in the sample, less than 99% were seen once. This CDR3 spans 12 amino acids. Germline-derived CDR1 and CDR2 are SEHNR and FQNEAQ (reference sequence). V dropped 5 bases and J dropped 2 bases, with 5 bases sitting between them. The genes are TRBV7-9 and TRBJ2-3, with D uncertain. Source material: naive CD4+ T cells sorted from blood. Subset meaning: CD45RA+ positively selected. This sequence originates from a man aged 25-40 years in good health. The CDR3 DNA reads TGTGCCAGCAGCCAGAACACAGATACGCAGTATTTT. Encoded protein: CASSQNTDTQYF.